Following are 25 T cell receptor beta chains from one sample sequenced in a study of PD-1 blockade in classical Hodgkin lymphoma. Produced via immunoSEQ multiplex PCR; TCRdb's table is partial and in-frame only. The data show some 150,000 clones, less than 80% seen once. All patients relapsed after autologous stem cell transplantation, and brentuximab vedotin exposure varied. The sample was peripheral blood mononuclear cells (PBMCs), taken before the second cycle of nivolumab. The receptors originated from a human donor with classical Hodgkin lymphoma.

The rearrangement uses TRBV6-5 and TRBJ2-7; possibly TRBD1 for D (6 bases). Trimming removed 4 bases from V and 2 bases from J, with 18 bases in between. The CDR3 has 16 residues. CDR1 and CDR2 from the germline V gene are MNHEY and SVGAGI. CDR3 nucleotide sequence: TGTGCCAGCAGTTTCCTACAGGGCACTACTACCTACGAGCAGTACTTC. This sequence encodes CASSFLQGTTTYEQYF.

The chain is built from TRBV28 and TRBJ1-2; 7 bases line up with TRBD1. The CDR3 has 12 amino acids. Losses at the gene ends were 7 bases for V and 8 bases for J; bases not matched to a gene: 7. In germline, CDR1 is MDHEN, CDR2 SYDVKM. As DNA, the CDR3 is TGTGCCAGCATTGAGGGGGCGCGAGGCTACACCTTC. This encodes CASIEGARGYTF.

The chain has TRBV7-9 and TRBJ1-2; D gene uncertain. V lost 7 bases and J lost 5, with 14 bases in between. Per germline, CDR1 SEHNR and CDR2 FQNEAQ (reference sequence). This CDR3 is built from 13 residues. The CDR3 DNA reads TGTGCCAGCAACCGGGTCTTCGGTTATGGCTACACCTTC. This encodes CASNRVFGYGYTF.

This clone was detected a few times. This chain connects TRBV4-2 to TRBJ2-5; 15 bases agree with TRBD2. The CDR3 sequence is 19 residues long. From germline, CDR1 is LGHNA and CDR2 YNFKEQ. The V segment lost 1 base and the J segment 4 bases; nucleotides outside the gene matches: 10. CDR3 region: CASSQVAGLAGGGGETQYF. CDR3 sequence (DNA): TGTGCCAGCAGCCAAGTTGCGGGACTAGCGGGAGGAGGAGGAGAGACCCAGTACTTC.

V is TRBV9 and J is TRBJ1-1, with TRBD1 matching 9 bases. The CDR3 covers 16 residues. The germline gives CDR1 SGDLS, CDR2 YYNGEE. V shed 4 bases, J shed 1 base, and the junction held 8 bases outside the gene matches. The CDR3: CASSSGQGGKNTEAFF. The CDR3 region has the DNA TGTGCCAGCAGCTCGGGACAGGGCGGGAAGAACACTGAAGCTTTCTTT.

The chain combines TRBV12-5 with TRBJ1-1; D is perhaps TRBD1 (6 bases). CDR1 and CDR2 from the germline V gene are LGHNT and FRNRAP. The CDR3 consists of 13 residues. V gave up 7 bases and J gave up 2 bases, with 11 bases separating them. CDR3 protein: CASVADSNTEAFF. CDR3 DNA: TGTGCTAGTGTCGCGGACAGCAACACTGAAGCTTTCTTT.

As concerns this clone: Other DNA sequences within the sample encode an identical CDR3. The CDR3 coding sequence is TGTGCCAGCAGCGTAGGCCAGGGTTCAGATACGCAGTATTTT. Amino acid sequence: CASSVGQGSDTQYF. This rearrangement joins TRBV9 to TRBJ2-3, with TRBD1 as a possible D gene (5 bases). V was cut by 0 bases and J by 4 bases, with 9 bases left in between. CDR3 length equals 14 residues. Germline V CDR1 and CDR2: SGDLS, YYNGEE. Looking up the rest from reference TRBV9 and TRBJ2-3 gives the full variable domain: DSGVTQTPKHLITATGQRVTLRCSPRSGDLSVYWYQQSLDQGLQFLIQYYNGEERAKGNILERFSAQQFPDLHSELNLSSLELGDSALYFCASSVGQGSDTQYFGPGTRLTVL.

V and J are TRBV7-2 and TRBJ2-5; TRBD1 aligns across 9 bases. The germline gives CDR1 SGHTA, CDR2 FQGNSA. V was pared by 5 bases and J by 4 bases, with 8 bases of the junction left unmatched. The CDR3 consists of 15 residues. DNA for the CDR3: TGTGCCAGCAGCCCGACAGGGGGTCCAGGAGAGACCCAGTACTTC. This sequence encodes CASSPTGGPGETQYF.

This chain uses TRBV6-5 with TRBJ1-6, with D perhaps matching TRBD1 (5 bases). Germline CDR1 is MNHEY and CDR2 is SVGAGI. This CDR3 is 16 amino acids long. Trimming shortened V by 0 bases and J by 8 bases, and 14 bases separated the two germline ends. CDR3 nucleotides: TGTGCCAGCAGTTACTCGACCAGGGCCAATTATTCACCCCTCCACTTT. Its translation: CASSYSTRANYSPLHF.

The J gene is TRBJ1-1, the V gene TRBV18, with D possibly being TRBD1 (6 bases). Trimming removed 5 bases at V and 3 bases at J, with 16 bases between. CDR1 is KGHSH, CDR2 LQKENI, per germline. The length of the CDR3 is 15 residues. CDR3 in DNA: TGTGCCAGCTCAGGCCGACAGGCGGATTACACTGAAGCTTTCTTT. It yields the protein CASSGRQADYTEAFF.

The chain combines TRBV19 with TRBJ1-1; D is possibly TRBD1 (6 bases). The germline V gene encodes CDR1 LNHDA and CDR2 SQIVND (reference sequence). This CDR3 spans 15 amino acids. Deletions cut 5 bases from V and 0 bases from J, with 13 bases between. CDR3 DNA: TGTGCCAGTAGTCTGACGGGGACACTGAACACTGAAGCTTTCTTT. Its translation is CASSLTGTLNTEAFF. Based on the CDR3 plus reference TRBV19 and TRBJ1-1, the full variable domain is DGGITQSPKYLFRKEGQNVTLSCEQNLNHDAMYWYRQDPGQGLRLIYYSQIVNDFQKGDIAEGYSVSREKKESFPLTVTSAQKNPTAFYLCASSLTGTLNTEAFFGQGTRLTVV.

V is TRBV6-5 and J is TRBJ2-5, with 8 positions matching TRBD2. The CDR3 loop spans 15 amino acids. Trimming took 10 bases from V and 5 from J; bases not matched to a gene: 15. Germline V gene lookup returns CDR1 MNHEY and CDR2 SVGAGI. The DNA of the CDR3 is TGTGCCACAAATTACCAACTAGCGGATTCTGAGACCCAGTACTTC. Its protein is CATNYQLADSETQYF.

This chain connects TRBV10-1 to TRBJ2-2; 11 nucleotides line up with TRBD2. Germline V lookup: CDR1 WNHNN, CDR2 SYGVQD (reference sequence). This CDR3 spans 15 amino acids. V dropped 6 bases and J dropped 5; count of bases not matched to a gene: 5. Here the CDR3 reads CASRIAGGGTGELFF. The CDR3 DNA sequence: TGCGCCAGCAGAATAGCGGGAGGGGGAACCGGGGAGCTGTTTTTT.

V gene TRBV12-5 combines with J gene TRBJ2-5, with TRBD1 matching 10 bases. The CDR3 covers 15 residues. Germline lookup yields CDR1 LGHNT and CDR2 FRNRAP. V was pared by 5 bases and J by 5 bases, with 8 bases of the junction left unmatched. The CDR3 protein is CASGPRDRGWETQYF. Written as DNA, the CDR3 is TGTGCTAGTGGTCCCCGGGACAGGGGCTGGGAGACCCAGTACTTC.

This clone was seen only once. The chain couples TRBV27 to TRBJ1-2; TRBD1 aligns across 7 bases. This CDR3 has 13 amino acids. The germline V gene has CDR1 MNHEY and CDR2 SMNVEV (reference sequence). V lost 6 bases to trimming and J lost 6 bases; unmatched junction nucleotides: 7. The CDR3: CASRSPGQHGYTF. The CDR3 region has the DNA TGTGCCAGCAGATCACCGGGACAGCATGGCTACACCTTC.

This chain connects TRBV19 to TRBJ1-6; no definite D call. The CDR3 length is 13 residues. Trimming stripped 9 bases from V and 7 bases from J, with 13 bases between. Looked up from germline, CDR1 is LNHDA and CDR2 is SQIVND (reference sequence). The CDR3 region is CASRRDENSPLHF. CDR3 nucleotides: TGTGCCAGCAGAAGGGATGAGAATTCACCCCTCCACTTT.

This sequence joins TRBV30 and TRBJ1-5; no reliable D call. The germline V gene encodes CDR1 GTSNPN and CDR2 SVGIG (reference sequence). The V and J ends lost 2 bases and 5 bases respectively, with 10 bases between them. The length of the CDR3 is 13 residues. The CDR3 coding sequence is TGTGCCTGGAGTACAAACTCAGATCAGCCCCAGCATTTT. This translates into CAWSTNSDQPQHF.

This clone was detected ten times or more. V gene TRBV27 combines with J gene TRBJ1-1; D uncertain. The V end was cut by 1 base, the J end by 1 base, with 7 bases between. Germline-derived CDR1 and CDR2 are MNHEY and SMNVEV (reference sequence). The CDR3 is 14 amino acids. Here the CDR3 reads CASSLLTGNTEAFF. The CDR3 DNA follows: TGTGCCAGCAGTTTATTGACGGGGAACACTGAAGCTTTCTTT.

CDR3 sequence: CASRQGGGNQPQHF. The CDR3 nucleotides are TGTGCCAGCAGGCAAGGGGGAGGCAATCAGCCCCAGCATTTT. The chain has TRBV28 and TRBJ1-5, with a possible D match to TRBD1 (6 bases). V was shortened by 6 bases and J by 2 bases, with 11 bases between the two germline ends. Germline CDR1 reads MDHEN; CDR2 reads SYDVKM. The CDR3 sequence is 14 residues long.

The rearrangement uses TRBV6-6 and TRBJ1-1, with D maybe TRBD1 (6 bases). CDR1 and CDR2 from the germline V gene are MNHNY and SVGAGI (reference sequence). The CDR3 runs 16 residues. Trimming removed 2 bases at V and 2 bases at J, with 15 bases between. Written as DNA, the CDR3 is TGTGCCAGCAGTTACCCCCCAACAGGGAGAAACACTGAAGCTTTCTTT. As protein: CASSYPPTGRNTEAFF.

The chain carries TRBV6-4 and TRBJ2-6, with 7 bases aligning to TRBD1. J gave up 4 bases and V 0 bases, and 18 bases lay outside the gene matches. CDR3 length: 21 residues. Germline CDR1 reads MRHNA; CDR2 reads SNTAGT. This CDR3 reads CASSDSIEGALPPGGANVLTF. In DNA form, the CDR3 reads TGTGCCAGCAGTGACTCGATAGAGGGGGCCCTCCCCCCAGGCGGGGCCAACGTCCTGACTTTC.

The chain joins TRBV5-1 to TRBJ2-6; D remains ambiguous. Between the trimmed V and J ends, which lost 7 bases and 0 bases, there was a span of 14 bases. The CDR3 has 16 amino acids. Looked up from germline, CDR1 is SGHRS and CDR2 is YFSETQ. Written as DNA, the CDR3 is TGCGCCAGCGCCTCCAAGGGCCCCTCTGGGGCCAACGTCCTGACTTTC. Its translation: CASASKGPSGANVLTF.

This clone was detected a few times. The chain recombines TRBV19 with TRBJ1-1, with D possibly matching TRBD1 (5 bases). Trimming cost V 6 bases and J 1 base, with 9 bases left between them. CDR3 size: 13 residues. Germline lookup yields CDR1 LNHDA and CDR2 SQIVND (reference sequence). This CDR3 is CASSPTENTEAFF. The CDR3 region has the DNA TGTGCCAGTAGCCCGACAGAGAACACTGAAGCTTTCTTT.

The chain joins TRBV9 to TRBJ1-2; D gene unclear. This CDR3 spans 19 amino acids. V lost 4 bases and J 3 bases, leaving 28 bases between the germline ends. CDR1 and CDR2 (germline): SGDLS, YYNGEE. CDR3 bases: TGTGCCAGCAGCTTTATCCCCGGACGACCTTCCTTGGGCCACTATGGCTACACCTTC. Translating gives CASSFIPGRPSLGHYGYTF.

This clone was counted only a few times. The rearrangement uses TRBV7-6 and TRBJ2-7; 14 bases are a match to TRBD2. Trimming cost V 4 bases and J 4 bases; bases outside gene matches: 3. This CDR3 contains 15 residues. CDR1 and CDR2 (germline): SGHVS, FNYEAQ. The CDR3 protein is CASSSGTSGRYEQYF. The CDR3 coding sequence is TGTGCCAGCAGCTCAGGGACTAGCGGGAGATACGAGCAGTACTTC.